Following are 2 T cell receptor beta chains from one sample sequenced in a study of beta chain features in type 1 diabetes. Study results and caveats: TCRB CDR3s were moderately but significantly shorter in Type 1 diabetes patients in all four CD4+ subsets.

For these receptors, no antigen is known. The study reverse transcribed the entire isolated RNA, so it sequenced expressed TCRB transcripts. Clones were read by immunoSEQ multiplex PCR, and TCRdb kept only the in-frame ones, dropping some. This table has 550,000 to 850,000 clones, 13% appearing once. Material: naive CD4+ T cells from blood. Source of these receptors: a young man with type 1 diabetes.

This clone was seen a few times. The CDR3 DNA reads as TGTGCCAGCAGACAGAACAGGGGCGATGGCTACACCTTC. Its protein product is CASRQNRGDGYTF. The chain links TRBV28 to TRBJ1-2; 7 bases are a match to TRBD1. Germline trimming cut 6 bases from V and 6 bases from J; bases unmatched to any gene: 7. The germline V gene has CDR1 MDHEN and CDR2 SYDVKM. CDR3 length: 13 residues.

This chain connects TRBV7-8 to TRBJ2-7, with 15 positions matching TRBD2. The V gene's germline CDR1 is SGHVS and CDR2 FQNEAQ. Trimming at V came to 6 bases and at J to 0 bases, leaving 9 bases not matched to a gene. The CDR3 has 18 amino acids. CDR3 protein: CASRRGLAGGPNSYEQYF. CDR3 nucleotides: TGTGCCAGCAGGAGGGGACTAGCGGGGGGCCCCAACTCCTACGAGCAGTACTTC.